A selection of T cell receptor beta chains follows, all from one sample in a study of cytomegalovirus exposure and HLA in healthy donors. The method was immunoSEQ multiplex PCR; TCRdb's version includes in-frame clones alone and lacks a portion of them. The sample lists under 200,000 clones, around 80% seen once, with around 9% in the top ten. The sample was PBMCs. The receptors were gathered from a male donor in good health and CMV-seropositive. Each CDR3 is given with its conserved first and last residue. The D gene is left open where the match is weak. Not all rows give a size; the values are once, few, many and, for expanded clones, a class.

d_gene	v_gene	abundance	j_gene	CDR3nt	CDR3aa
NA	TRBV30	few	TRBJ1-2	TGTGCCTGGAGTGACACCGTCGGCTACACCTTC	CAWSDTVGYTF
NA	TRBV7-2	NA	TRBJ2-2	TGTGCCAGCAGCTTCACAGCATTTAACACCGGGGAGCTGTTTTTT	CASSFTAFNTGELFF
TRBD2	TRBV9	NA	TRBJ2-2	TGTGCCAGCAGCGTAGCCCTAGCGGGGGGGTACACCGGGGAGCTGTTTTTT	CASSVALAGGYTGELFF
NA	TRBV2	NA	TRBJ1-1	TGTGCCAGCAGCGTAGAGGGACACTCGAACACTGAAGCTTTCTTT	CASSVEGHSNTEAFF
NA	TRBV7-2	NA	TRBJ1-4	TGTGCCAGCAGCCGGAGTCCAGGACGGGGGAATGAAAAACTGTTTTTT	CASSRSPGRGNEKLFF
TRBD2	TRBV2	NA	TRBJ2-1	TGTGCCAGCAGTGAATTTTGGACTAGCGGGGGGGCCGGGTCCTACAATGAGCAGTTCTTC	CASSEFWTSGGAGSYNEQFF
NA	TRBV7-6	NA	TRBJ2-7	TGTGCCAGCAGCTTAGGGACAGACTCCTACGAGCAGTACTTC	CASSLGTDSYEQYF
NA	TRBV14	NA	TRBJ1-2	TGTGCCAGCAGCCATTTTGTCGACGGAGGGTATGGCTACACCTTC	CASSHFVDGGYGYTF
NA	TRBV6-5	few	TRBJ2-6	TGTGCCAGCAGTTACCAGTTCTCTGGGGCCAACGTCCTGACTTTC	CASSYQFSGANVLTF
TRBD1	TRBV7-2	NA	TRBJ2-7	TGTGCCAGCAGCTTATCCGGGACAGACCCCTACGAGCAGTACTTC	CASSLSGTDPYEQYF